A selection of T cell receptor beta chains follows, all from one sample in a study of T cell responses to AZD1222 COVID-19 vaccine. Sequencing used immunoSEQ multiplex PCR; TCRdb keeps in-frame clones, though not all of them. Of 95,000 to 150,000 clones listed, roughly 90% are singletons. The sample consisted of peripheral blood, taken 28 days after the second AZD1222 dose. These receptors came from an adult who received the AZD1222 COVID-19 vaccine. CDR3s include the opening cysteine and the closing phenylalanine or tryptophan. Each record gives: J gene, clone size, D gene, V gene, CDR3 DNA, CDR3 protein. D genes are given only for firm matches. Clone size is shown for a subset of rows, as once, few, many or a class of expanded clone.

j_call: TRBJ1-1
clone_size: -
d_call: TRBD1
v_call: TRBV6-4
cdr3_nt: TGTGCCAGCAGTCCCGAGGCAGGGGGCGCATGGGCTGAAGCTTTCTTT
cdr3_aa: CASSPEAGGAWAEAFF

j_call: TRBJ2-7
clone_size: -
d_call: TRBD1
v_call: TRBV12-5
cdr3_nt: TGTGCTAGTGGTTTGGTCGGGAATAGGGACAGGAGCTCCTACGAGCAGTACTTC
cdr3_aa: CASGLVGNRDRSSYEQYF

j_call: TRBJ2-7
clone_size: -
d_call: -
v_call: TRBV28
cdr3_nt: TGTGCCAGCAGCTTTCGGGGGGCGTTTTACGAGCAGTACTTC
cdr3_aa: CASSFRGAFYEQYF

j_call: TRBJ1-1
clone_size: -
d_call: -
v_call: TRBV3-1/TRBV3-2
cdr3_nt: TGTGCCAGCAGCCGGGGACCGCTCACTGAAGCTTTCTTT
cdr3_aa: CASSRGPLTEAFF

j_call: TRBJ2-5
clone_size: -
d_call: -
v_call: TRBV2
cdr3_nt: TGTGCCAGCACCGCCGACAGGACCATGGAGACCCAGTACTTC
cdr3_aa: CASTADRTMETQYF

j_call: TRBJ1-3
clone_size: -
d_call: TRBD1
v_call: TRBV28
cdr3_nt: TGTGCCAGCAGCCTCGGACAGGGTCGAAACACCATATATTTT
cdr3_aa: CASSLGQGRNTIYF

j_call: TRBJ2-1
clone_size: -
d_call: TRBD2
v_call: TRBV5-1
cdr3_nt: TGCGCCAGCAGCTGGTCGGGGGGTTCTTACAATGAGCAGTTCTTC
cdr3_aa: CASSWSGGSYNEQFF

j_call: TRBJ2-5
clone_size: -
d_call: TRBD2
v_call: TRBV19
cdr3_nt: TGTGCCAGTAGTACCCTCACTAGCGGGAAAGAGACCCAGTACTTC
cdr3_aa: CASSTLTSGKETQYF

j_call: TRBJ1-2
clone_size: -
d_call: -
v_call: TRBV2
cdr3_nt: TGTGCCAGCAGTGAAGCAAGGGTTGCTAACTATGGCTACACCTTC
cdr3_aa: CASSEARVANYGYTF

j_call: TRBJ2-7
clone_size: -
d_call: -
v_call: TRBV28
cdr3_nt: TGTGCCAGCAGTTTCAGGGTCAGGGTCGTCGAGGAGCAGTACTTC
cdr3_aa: CASSFRVRVVEEQYF

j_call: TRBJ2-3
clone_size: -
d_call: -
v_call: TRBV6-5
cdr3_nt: TGTGCCACCGAAACTACCCCCAGCACAGATACGCAGTATTTT
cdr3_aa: CATETTPSTDTQYF

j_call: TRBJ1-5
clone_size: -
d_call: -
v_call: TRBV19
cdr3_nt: TGTGCCAGTAGTAGCCTACAGAGAAATCAGCCCCAGCATTTT
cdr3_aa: CASSSLQRNQPQHF

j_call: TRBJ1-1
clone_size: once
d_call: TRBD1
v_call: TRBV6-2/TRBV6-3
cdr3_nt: TGTGCCAGCAGTTACGGGACAGGGACGGAAGCTTTCTTT
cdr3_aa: CASSYGTGTEAFF

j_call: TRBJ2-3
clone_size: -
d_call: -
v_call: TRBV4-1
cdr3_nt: TGCGCCAGCAGCCAGGGGGAGGGACAGCCCCTGACAGATACGCAGTATTTT
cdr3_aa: CASSQGEGQPLTDTQYF

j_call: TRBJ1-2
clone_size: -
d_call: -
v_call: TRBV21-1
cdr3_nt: TGTGCCAGCAGCAAAATTTGGACAGGGGGGGAGAACTATGGCTACACCTTC
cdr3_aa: CASSKIWTGGENYGYTF

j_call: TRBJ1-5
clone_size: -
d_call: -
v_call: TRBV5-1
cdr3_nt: TGCGCCAGCAGCTTGGAATCAGGGCGTCAGCCCCAGCATTTT
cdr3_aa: CASSLESGRQPQHF

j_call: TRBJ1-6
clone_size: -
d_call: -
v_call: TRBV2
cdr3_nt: TGTGCCAGCAATCAGGGGACCTCATTTATAAATAATTCACCCCTCCACTTT
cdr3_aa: CASNQGTSFINNSPLHF

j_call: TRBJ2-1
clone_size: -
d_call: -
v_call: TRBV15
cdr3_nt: TGTGCCACCAGCAGGGGTAGTTTGGGAGCGGCCTACAATGAGCAGTTCTTC
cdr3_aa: CATSRGSLGAAYNEQFF

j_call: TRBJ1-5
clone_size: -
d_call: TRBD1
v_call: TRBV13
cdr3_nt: TGTGCCAGCAGCCGAACAGGGGTTAGCAATCAGCCCCAGCATTTT
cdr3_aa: CASSRTGVSNQPQHF

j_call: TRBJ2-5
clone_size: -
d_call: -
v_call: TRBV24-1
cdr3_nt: TGTGCCACCAGTGATTTGCAGGGGGGCCTCGGGGAGACCCAGTACTTC
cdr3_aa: CATSDLQGGLGETQYF

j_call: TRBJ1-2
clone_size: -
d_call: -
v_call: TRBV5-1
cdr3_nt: TGCGCCAGCAGCTTGGAGGCAGGGACTAACTATGGCTACACCTTC
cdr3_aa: CASSLEAGTNYGYTF

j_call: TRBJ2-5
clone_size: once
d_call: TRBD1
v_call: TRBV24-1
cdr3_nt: TGTGCCACCAGTGTCGGGACAGCCCAAGAGACCCAGTACTTC
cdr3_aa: CATSVGTAQETQYF

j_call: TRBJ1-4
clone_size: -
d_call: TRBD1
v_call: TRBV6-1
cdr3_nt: TGTGCCAGCAGTGAAGCCGGGACAGGGTATGAAAAACTGTTTTTT
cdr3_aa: CASSEAGTGYEKLFF

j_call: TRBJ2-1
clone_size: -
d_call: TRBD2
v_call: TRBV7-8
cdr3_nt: TGTGCCAGCAGCCGAGGACTAGCGGGGGAGGGTGAGCAGTTCTTC
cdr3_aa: CASSRGLAGEGEQFF

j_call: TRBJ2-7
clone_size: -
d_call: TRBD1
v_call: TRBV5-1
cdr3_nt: TGCGCCAGCAGCTTCCTGGCCGGGACAGGGGACCTCTACGAGCAGTACTTC
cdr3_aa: CASSFLAGTGDLYEQYF

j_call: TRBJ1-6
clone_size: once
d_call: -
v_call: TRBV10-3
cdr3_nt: TGTGCCATCAGTGAGACAGGGAATTCACCCCTCCACTTT
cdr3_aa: CAISETGNSPLHF

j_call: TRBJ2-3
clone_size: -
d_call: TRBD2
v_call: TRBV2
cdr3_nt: TGTGCCTCGAGTGGGCGGGGAGGGCCGACAGATACGCAGTATTTT
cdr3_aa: CASSGRGGPTDTQYF

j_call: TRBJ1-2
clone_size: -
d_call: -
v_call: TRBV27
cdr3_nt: TGTGCCAGCAGTCCCCTCAGGGGATTGGAGGGCTACACCTTC
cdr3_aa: CASSPLRGLEGYTF

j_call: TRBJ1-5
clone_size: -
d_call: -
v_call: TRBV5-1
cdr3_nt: TGCGCCAGCAGCTTGTGGGGGGAGCAAAATCAGCCCCAGCATTTT
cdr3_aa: CASSLWGEQNQPQHF

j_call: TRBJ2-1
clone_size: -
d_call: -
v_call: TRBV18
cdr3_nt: TGTGCCAGCTCACCAGCGTCTTTTCGTGGGGACAATGAGCAGTTCTTC
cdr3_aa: CASSPASFRGDNEQFF

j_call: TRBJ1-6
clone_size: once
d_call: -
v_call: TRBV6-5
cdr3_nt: TGTGCCAGCAGCTCCCCGCGGGCAAATTCACCCCTCCACTTT
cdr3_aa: CASSSPRANSPLHF

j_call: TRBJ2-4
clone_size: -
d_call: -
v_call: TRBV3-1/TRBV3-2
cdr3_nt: TGTGCCAGCAGCCCCGAGGGGGTGGGCCCGGGCAAAAACATTCAGTACTTC
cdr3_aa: CASSPEGVGPGKNIQYF

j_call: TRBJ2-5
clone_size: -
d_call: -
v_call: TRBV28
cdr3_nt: TGTGCCAGCAGTTTACCCAGGCGGGAACAAGAAGAGACCCAGTACTTC
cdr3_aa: CASSLPRREQEETQYF

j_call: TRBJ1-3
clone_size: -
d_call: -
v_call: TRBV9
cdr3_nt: TGTGCCAGCAGCGGACAGGTCTCTGGAAACACCATATATTTT
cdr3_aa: CASSGQVSGNTIYF

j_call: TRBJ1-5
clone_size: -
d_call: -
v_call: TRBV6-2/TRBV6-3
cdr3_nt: TGTGCCAGCAGTTACTATCGGACGGATAATCAGCCCCAGCATTTT
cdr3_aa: CASSYYRTDNQPQHF

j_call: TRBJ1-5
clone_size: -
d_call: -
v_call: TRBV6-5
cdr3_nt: TGTGCCAGCACATCGGGGCAGGCCCGCGAACCCCAGCATTTT
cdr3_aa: CASTSGQAREPQHF

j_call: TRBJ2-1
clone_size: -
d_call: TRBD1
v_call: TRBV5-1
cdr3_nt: TGCGCCAGCAGCTTGGCAGAGGGACAGGGCAACAATGAGCAGTTCTTC
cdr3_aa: CASSLAEGQGNNEQFF

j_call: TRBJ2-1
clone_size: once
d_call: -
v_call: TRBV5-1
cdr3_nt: TGCGCCAGCAGCTTGGAGAGAATGTGGAATGAGCAGTTCTTC
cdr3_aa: CASSLERMWNEQFF

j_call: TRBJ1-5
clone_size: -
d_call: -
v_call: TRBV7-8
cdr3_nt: TGTGCCAGCAGCTCGGGGGTGTACACTAGCAATCAGCCCCAGCATTTT
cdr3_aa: CASSSGVYTSNQPQHF

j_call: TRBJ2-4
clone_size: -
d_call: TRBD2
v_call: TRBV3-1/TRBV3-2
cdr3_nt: TGTGCCAGCAGACCCCGGGGGGGCGCGGCCAAAAACATTCAGTACTTC
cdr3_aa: CASRPRGGAAKNIQYF

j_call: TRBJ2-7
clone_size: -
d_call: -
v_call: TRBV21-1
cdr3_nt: TGTGCCAGCAGCAAAGCCGGCAGGGGAGGTTACGAGCAGTACTTC
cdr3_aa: CASSKAGRGGYEQYF